This T cell receptor (beta chain) was found in a study of cytomegalovirus exposure and HLA in healthy donors. This CDR3 has 13 amino acids. Germline CDR1 ENHRY, CDR2 SYGVKD. Trimming shortened V by 5 bases and J by 4 bases, and 9 bases separated the two germline ends. The PCR had 60 Vbeta and 13 Jbeta primers. Clones were read by immunoSEQ multiplex PCR, and TCRdb kept only the in-frame ones, dropping some. The data contain a few hundred thousand clones, about four fifths of them singletons. Points from the study as a whole: Most TCR sequences were uncommon, yet certain public TCRs appeared in many donors. There were several of the most significant clusters that appeared linked to common viral pathogens in a later analysis. A few V segments could not be told apart, such as TRBV6-2 and TRBV6-3, and were left out. In a later analysis, across HLA loci, associated TCR counts were highest for DRB1, lowest for HLA-C.

Points on this clone: The antigen is undetermined.

The source is a girl aged 2-9 years in good health and CMV-seronegative. The sequenced material came from PBMCs. The gene calls are TRBV10-3 and TRBJ1-5; TRBD1 is a possible D gene (6 bases). The CDR3 here is CAISRQVNQPQHF. CDR3 sequence (DNA): TGTGCCATCAGTAGACAGGTGAATCAGCCCCAGCATTTT.